These T cell receptor beta chains were read from a single sample in a study of blood T cells in healthy people across ages. Each CDR3 protein is one row after TCRdb ran MiXCR on the 5' RACE reads. In the table there are roughly 1.6 million distinct CDR3 sequences, approximately 32% of which are singletons. Sequences were obtained from blood. The receptors were gathered from a woman aged 25 to 39 in good health. Each CDR3 is given with its conserved first and last residue. A D gene is named only where the DNA matches it firmly. Clone size is shown for a subset of rows, as once, few, many or a class of expanded clone.

clone_size j_call v_call d_call cdr3_aa cdr3_nt
- TRBJ2-7 TRBV7-9 TRBD2 CASSPTGGVPYEQYF TGTGCCAGCAGCCCCACCGGGGGGGTCCCCTACGAGCAGTACTTC
few TRBJ1-6 TRBV2 - CASSELGNRANSPLHF TGTGCCAGCAGTGAACTGGGGAATAGAGCTAATTCACCCCTCCACTTT
- TRBJ2-3 TRBV3-1 TRBD1 CASSPRTGQTDTQYF TGTGCCAGCAGCCCGAGGACAGGGCAGACAGATACGCAGTATTTT
few TRBJ2-1 TRBV20-1 TRBD2 CSARDLEREAGGEQFF TGCAGTGCTAGAGATCTGGAGCGGGAGGCCGGAGGTGAGCAGTTCTTC
once TRBJ1-5 TRBV12-3/TRBV12-4 - CASSFGGRMDNQPQHF TGTGCCAGCAGTTTCGGGGGTCGGATGGACAATCAGCCCCAGCATTTT
- TRBJ2-5 TRBV9 - CASSVSWGTQETQYF TGTGCCAGCAGCGTATCGTGGGGGACCCAAGAGACCCAGTACTTC
- TRBJ2-6 TRBV28 - CATTDSGANVLTF TGTGCCACCACGGACTCTGGGGCCAACGTCCTGACTTTC
few TRBJ2-3 TRBV7-2 - CASSSRLVKDTQYF TGTGCCAGCAGCTCACGACTAGTTAAAGATACGCAGTATTTT
- TRBJ2-3 TRBV27 TRBD2 CASSWTSGISTDTQYF TGTGCCAGCAGTTGGACTAGCGGGATCTCCACAGATACGCAGTATTTT
- TRBJ2-7 TRBV12-3/TRBV12-4 - CASSLGQKKVVYEQYF TGTGCCAGCAGTTTAGGACAGAAAAAAGTTGTCTACGAGCAGTACTTC
- TRBJ1-4 TRBV4-1 - CASSQDQVWPTNEKLFF TGCGCCAGCAGCCAAGATCAGGTCTGGCCAACTAATGAAAAACTGTTTTTT
once TRBJ1-2 TRBV7-8 - CAGSLRDLIGAYGYTF TGTGCCGGCAGCTTAAGGGATTTAATAGGGGCCTATGGCTACACCTTC
few TRBJ1-5 TRBV6-1 - CASTERGIGNQPQHF TGTGCCAGCACTGAACGGGGGATTGGCAATCAGCCCCAGCATTTT
- TRBJ1-1 TRBV20-1 - CSAESDSSKIPTEAFF TGCAGTGCGGAATCGGACAGCTCGAAGATCCCCACTGAAGCTTTCTTT
- TRBJ1-1 TRBV6-6 - CASSYPGQGRANTEAFF TGTGCCAGCAGTTATCCAGGGCAGGGAAGAGCGAACACTGAAGCTTTCTTT
- TRBJ1-1 TRBV2 - CASSEAGRAKAFF TGTGCCAGCAGTGAAGCCGGCAGGGCCAAAGCTTTCTTT
many TRBJ1-2 TRBV10-3 - CAISEGARAYGYTF TGTGCCATCAGTGAAGGGGCCAGAGCCTATGGCTACACCTTC
few TRBJ2-4 TRBV2 - CASSAEALEQYF TGTGCCAGCAGTGCCGAGGCACTAGAGCAGTACTTC
- TRBJ2-2 TRBV25-1 - CASSESGLGYTGELFF TGTGCCAGCAGTGAATCGGGTCTTGGGTACACCGGGGAGCTGTTTTTT
once TRBJ2-1 TRBV29-1 - CGGTRTVEQFF TGCGGCGGAACTAGAACGGTTGAGCAGTTCTTC
few TRBJ2-1 TRBV6-2/TRBV6-3 - CASSYMGYSYNEQFF TGTGCCAGCAGTTACATGGGCTACTCCTACAATGAGCAGTTCTTC
- TRBJ2-3 TRBV5-6 - CASSPSGGARGTDTQYF TGTGCCAGCAGCCCCTCAGGGGGGGCGCGTGGCACAGATACGCAGTATTTT
- TRBJ2-5 TRBV6-1 TRBD2 CASSKRERGETQYF TGTGCCAGCAGCAAGCGGGAGCGAGGGGAGACCCAGTACTTC
many TRBJ2-5 TRBV29-1 - CSVGVLQETQYF TGCAGCGTTGGGGTCCTCCAAGAGACCCAGTACTTC
- TRBJ2-1 TRBV2 TRBD2 CASSGLAGGYEQFF TGTGCCAGCAGTGGGCTAGCGGGGGGCTATGAGCAGTTCTTC
- TRBJ2-1 TRBV10-3 - CAITKGLNNGQFF TGTGCCATCACCAAGGGACTCAACAATGGGCAGTTCTTC
- TRBJ2-5 TRBV20-1 - CSTSDGPRYEQYF -